The present T cell receptor beta chain was sequenced within a study of T cells in Graves' hyperthyroidism and ophthalmopathy. Findings and caveats of the study: In the blood, most expanded thyroid clonotypes above 0.001 appeared as well.

On this clonotype: Antigen unknown.

Amplification of TCR beta CDR3 regions used RNA as the template. The TCR CDR3 first-round RT-PCR relied on the HTBI primer set. MiXCR, applied by TCRdb to the multiplex PCR reads, yields one record per CDR3 protein. This sample yields 690,000 or so distinct CDR3 sequences, of which 15% to 20% are seen a single time; 16% belongs to the top ten. CDR3 length: 15 residues. The germline V gene has CDR1 SGHRS and CDR2 YFSETQ. V lost 0 bases to trimming and J lost 0 bases, with 6 bases between them. The chain has TRBV5-1 and TRBJ2-2, with D unclear. The origin of this receptor is a woman aged 45-60 years with Graves' hyperthyroidism that later progressed to Graves' ophthalmopathy. Input material: blood. CDR3 DNA: TGCGCCAGCAGCTTGGACGTCGCGAACACCGGGGAGCTGTTTTTT. Translation: CASSLDVANTGELFF.